Detailed here is one TCR beta chain. There is no known antigen for this receptor. Nothing much larger sits one base from this clone, and base qualities are not available. To sequence the TCRbeta CDR3 region, genomic DNA was isolated from the sorted cells. TCRbeta CDR3 regions were sequenced using the immunoSEQ Assay. The table comes from immuneACCESS by way of TCRdb, which keeps in-frame sequences with V and J called. Part of the clones is missing from these tables; in studies checked, under half for an unresolved V gene and the rest for unknown reasons. This sample gives some 65,000 clones in total; around 90% of them show up just once. 2.5% to 3% of the sample is held by the ten biggest clonotypes. From cysteine to phenylalanine, the CDR3 is 13 amino acids long. CDR3 DNA only is kept here, 39 bases in frame from base 1. Relative to germline, V is 2 bases shorter and J is 1 base shorter, with 6 bases between their ends. Taken from the germline V gene, the CDR1 and CDR2 loops are SGDLS and YYNGEE.

The data originate from a study of OX40 agonist ivuxolimab in advanced cancers. Study-wide context: The costimulatory receptor OX40 (CD134) was targeted by ivuxolimab, a fully human IgG2 agonistic monoclonal antibody. Intravenous ivuxolimab was administered to patients every 2 weeks at six dose levels: 0.01, 0.1, 0.3, 1.5, 3 and 10 mg/kg. Of the roughly 54 patients in dose escalation, about 19 had hepatocellular carcinoma, about 15 had melanoma, 9 had renal cell carcinoma and 9 had head and neck cancer. In the dose-escalation cohort, 82.7% of patients were male, and the mean age was approximately 60 years, with a range of about 23 to 90. Prior anti-PD-1, anti-PD-L1 or anti-CTLA-4 therapy was permitted, and checkpoint inhibitors had been received by 40% to 50% of dose-escalation patients. Partial responses were achieved by three dose-escalation patients, of whom one had hepatocellular carcinoma and two had cutaneous melanoma. Peripheral TCRbeta sequencing aimed to test whether ivuxolimab altered TCR sequence diversity and caused clonal T-cell expansion. The paper reports the monotherapy dose-escalation portion (N of about 50 patients) of the phase I ivuxolimab trial.

Patients with autoimmune disease history or receiving systemic immunosuppression were excluded from the trial. In every dose cohort, peripheral blood was drawn for TCR sequencing at baseline, cycle 4 day 1, and cycle 7 day 1. The samples were drawn from a first-in-human, open-label, multicenter phase I dose-escalation trial of ivuxolimab. Adults with locally advanced or metastatic head and neck squamous cell, hepatocellular, melanoma or renal cell carcinoma were enrolled in the trial. Before TCR sequencing, CD4+ T cells and CD8+ T cells from peripheral blood were sorted into separate populations. Findings and caveats that apply to the study as a whole: Low levels of normalized T-cell clonal expansion were also seen in some patients who did not respond. At doses of 0.1 to 3.0 mg/kg, clonal expansion of both CD4+ and CD8+ blood T cells was observed from baseline to week 6. Partial responders in the 0.1-3.0 mg/kg groups had among the lowest normalized peripheral clonal expansion, especially among CD8+ T cells. Antigen specificity was not determined for the clonally expanded peripheral T cells. After ivuxolimab, CD8+ T cells had more expanded clones than CD4+ T cells on average.

This clonotype was obtained from an adult with an advanced solid tumor such as melanoma, head and neck, liver or kidney cancer. The sequencing used CD4+ or CD8+ T cells sorted from blood, collected in a trial of the OX40 agonist ivuxolimab. The chain couples TRBV9 to TRBJ1-1, with no confidently assigned D gene. The DNA sequence reads TGTGCCAGCAGCGTGGACGGGAACACTGAAGCTTTCTTT. It is translated as CASSVDGNTEAFF.